Sequencing of this TCR beta chain was carried out in a study of early T cells in non-severe SARS-CoV-2 infection (dated by TCRdb to about 2021). With respect to the entire study: TCR sequencing used bulk RNA from unsorted whole blood, so alpha and beta chains could not be paired. What the work shows at the level of the full study, not this receptor alone: Matching against VDJdb was skewed toward anti-spike CD8 responses, likely underestimated virus-specific expansions, and missed private and CD4 specificities.

V and J lose 0 bases and 8 bases, and a span of 14 bases separates them. Sequences LGHDT (CDR1) and YNNKEL (CDR2) are obtained from the germline V gene (reference sequence). The CDR3 holds 15 amino acids from the cysteine to the phenylalanine. Solely the CDR3 DNA is kept, with 45 bases framed from the first base. In its sample, this clonotype was seen many times. This clone's antigen is unknown. Base qualities were left out, and no much larger clone turns up one base away. Set within a cohort of healthcare workers in London, UK, this nested case-control study involved weekly PCR testing of nasopharyngeal swabs along with blood sampling. Healthcare workers were recruited during the week of the UK lockdown, between 23 and 31 March 2020, and followed weekly for up to roughly 16 weeks. Library preparation employed 5' RACE. The listed sequencing device is NextSeq 500. To correct for sequencing error and PCR bias, the TCR library protocol tagged individual cDNA molecules with unique molecular identifiers. Both TCR alpha and beta chains were sequenced, and tight co-correlation was observed between alpha and beta sequence abundances in each sample. Per the authors' processing: Decombinator V4 was used to annotate TCR sequences for V gene, J gene and CDR3. TCRs were defined as expanded if a significant change between any two time points was detected under a Poisson model with p below 0.0001. Abundances of TCRs were expressed as counts per million after normalisation to the total number of TCRs sequenced in each sample. TRAV1-2 paired with TRAJ12, TRAJ20 or TRAJ33 defined MAIT TCRs, while TRAV10 paired with TRAJ18 defined iNKT TCRs. VDJdb, accessed on 1 November 2021, was searched for TCRs annotated for CMV, EBV and SARS-CoV-2, and TCRs annotated for more than one antigen were excluded. Using fastp trimming at Q25 and MiXCR clonotype assembly, TCRdb reanalyzed the public sequencing data and kept in-frame beta chains. Rows matching on CDR3 protein sequence are summarized as one entry with the most common DNA and genes. The V and J calls were determined by TCRdb, not by the authors. The sample table records 35,000 to 45,000 distinct CDR3 sequences; 5.4% of these occur just once. The ten largest clones take up 6% to 6.5% of the sample.

This chain joins TRBV3-1 to TRBJ2-1; the D gene is not confidently resolved. The receptor was isolated from an adult who was a healthcare worker with PCR-confirmed SARS-CoV-2 infection or an uninfected control (not recorded which). Sequenced material: whole blood, taken at baseline. The CDR3 region has the sequence CASSQDTLLNDEQFF. The DNA sequence is as follows: TGTGCCAGCAGCCAAGATACACTATTGAACGATGAGCAGTTCTTC.